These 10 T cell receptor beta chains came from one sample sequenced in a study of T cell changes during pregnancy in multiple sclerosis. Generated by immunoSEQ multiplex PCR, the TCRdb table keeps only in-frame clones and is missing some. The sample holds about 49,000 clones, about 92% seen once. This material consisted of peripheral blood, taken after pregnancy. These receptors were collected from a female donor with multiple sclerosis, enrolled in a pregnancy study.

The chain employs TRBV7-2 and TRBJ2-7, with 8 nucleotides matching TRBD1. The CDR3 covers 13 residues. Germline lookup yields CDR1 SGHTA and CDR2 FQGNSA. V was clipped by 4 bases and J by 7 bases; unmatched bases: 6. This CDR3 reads CASSSRTGQEQYF. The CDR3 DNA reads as TGTGCCAGCAGCTCTAGGACAGGGCAAGAGCAGTACTTC.

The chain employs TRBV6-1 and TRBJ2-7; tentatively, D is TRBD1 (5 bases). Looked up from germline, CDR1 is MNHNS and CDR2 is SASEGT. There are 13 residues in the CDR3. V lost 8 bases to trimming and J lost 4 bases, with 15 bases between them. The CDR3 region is CASHSGLGYEQYF. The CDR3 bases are TGTGCCAGCCACTCAGGGTTAGGATACGAGCAGTACTTC.

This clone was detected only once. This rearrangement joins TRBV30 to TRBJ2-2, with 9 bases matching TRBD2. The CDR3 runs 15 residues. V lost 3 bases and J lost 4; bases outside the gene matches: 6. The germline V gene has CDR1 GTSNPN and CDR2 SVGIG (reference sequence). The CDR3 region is CAWSAGLAGTGELFF. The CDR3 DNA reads TGTGCCTGGAGCGCGGGACTAGCAGGCACCGGGGAGCTGTTTTTT. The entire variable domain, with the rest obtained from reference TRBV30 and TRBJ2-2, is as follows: SQTIHQWPATLVQPVGSPLSLECTVEGTSNPNLYWYRQAAGRGLQLLFYSVGIGQISSEVPQNLSASRPQDRQFILSSKKLLLSDSGFYLCAWSAGLAGTGELFFGEGSRLTVL.

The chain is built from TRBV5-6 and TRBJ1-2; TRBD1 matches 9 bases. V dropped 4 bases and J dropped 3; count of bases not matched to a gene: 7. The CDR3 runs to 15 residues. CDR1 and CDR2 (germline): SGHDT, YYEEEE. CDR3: CASSRDGQGYYGYTF. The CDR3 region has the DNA TGTGCCAGCAGCCGAGACGGACAGGGGTACTATGGCTACACCTTC.

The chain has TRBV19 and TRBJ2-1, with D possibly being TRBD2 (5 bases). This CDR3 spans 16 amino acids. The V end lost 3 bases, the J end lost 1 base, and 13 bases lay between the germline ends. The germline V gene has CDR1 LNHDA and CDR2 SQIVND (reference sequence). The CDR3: CASSIKRWRSYNEQFF. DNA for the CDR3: TGTGCCAGTAGTATTAAGCGGTGGCGTTCCTACAATGAGCAGTTCTTC.

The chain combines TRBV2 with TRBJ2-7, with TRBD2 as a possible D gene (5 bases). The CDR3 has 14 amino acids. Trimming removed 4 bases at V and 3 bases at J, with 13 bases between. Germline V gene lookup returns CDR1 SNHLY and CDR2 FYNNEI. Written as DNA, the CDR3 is TGTGCCAGCAGTGGTCGGGGAGCGGTCTACGAGCAGTACTTC. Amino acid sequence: CASSGRGAVYEQYF.

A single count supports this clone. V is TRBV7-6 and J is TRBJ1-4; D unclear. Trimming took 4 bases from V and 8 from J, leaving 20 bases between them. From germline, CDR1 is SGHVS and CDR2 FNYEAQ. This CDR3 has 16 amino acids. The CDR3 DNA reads TGTGCCAGCAGCTCAATTTTGGGAGGGTTAGGAGAAAAACTGTTTTTT. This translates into CASSSILGGLGEKLFF.

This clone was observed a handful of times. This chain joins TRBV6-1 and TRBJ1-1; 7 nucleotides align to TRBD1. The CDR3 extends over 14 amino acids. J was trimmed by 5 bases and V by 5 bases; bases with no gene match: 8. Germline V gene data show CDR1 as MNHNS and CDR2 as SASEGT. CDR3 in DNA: TGTGCCAGCAGTTGGCTACAGGGGATAACTGAAGCTTTCTTT. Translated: CASSWLQGITEAFF.

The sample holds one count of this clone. The CDR3 DNA reads as TGTGCCAGCAGCGGAGGGACAGGCGGCTATGGCTACACCTTC. It is translated as CASSGGTGGYGYTF. The chain links TRBV11-1 to TRBJ1-2, with 8 bases lining up with TRBD1. CDR1 and CDR2 (germline): SGHAT, FQDESV (reference sequence). The CDR3 spans 14 residues. V dropped 5 bases and J dropped 4; count of bases not matched to a gene: 6.

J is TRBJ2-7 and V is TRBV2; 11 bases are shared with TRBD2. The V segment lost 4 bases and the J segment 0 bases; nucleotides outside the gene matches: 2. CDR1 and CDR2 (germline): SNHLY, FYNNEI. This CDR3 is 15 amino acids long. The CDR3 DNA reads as TGTGCCAGCAGTGCTAGCGGGGGGAGCTCCTACGAGCAGTACTTC. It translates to CASSASGGSSYEQYF.